These 22 T cell receptor beta chains were sequenced from one sample in a study of cytomegalovirus exposure and HLA in healthy donors. Researchers ran the PCR with 60 Vbeta and 13 Jbeta primers. Clones were read by immunoSEQ multiplex PCR, and TCRdb kept only the in-frame ones, dropping some. The repertoire holds tens of thousands of clones, with around 75% as singletons. The sample taken for sequencing was PBMCs. Every receptor here comes from a man in his forties or fifties in good health and CMV-seronegative.

The chain has TRBV2 and TRBJ2-3; 11 bases agree with TRBD2. CDR1 and CDR2 from the germline V gene are SNHLY and FYNNEI. CDR3 length equals 17 residues. The ends lost 6 bases at V and 2 bases at J; junction bases unmatched: 10. The CDR3 nucleotides read TGTGCCAGCAGACACGAACGACTAGCGGGGACCACAGATACGCAGTATTTT. It translates to CASRHERLAGTTDTQYF.

In nucleotides, the CDR3 is TGTGCCAGCAGTGACTTGCGGGGGGGATTGCAGTTCTTC. It specifies CASSDLRGGLQFF. This chain connects TRBV6-4 to TRBJ2-1, with 9 nucleotides matching TRBD2. In germline, CDR1 is MRHNA, CDR2 SNTAGT. J lost 12 bases, V lost 1 base, and 4 bases had no gene match. This CDR3 spans 13 amino acids.

The chain employs TRBV15 and TRBJ1-2; tentatively, D is TRBD1 (6 bases). The CDR3 length is 13 residues. Germline V gives CDR1 LNHNV, CDR2 YYDKDF (reference sequence). With 0 bases removed from V and 5 bases from J, the gap between germline ends came to 7 bases. The CDR3 nucleotides read TGTGCCACCAGCAGAGAACAGGGATATGGCTACACCTTC. This codes for CATSREQGYGYTF.

A note on this clone: A junction boundary mismatches the germline segment, possibly from a read error. The genes are TRBV5-1 and TRBJ2-6; TRBD1 aligns across 9 bases. The CDR3 totals 17 residues. The germline V gene has CDR1 SGHRS and CDR2 YFSETQ. The CDR3 DNA follows: TGCGCCGGCAGCCAACAGGGGGCGATGACTGGGGCCAACGTCCTGACTTTC. Protein sequence: CAGSQQGAMTGANVLTF.

The chain links TRBV28 to TRBJ1-4; 10 nucleotides agree with TRBD1. This CDR3 comprises 17 residues. V was clipped by 0 bases and J by 4 bases; unmatched bases: 5. Per the germline V gene, CDR1 is MDHEN and CDR2 is SYDVKM. The CDR3 nucleotides are TGTGCCAGCAGTTTATGGACAGGGGGCCGGGGTAATGAAAAACTGTTTTTT. Translated, it gives CASSLWTGGRGNEKLFF.

The chain employs TRBV7-6 and TRBJ2-1; 10 positions match TRBD2. This CDR3 spans 17 amino acids. From germline, CDR1 is SGHVS and CDR2 FNYEAQ. J was trimmed by 0 bases and V by 1 base; bases with no gene match: 3. CDR3 bases: TGTGCCAGCAGCTTAGGAGCGGGAGGGGCCTCCTACAATGAGCAGTTCTTC. Translation gives CASSLGAGGASYNEQFF.

V is TRBV7-9 and J is TRBJ1-4; 8 nucleotides line up with TRBD1. With 5 bases clipped from V and 6 bases from J, the junction kept 8 bases outside the gene matches. This CDR3 contains 15 residues. CDR1 is SEHNR and CDR2 is FQNEAQ in the germline V gene (reference sequence). CDR3 sequence: CASSGGQGADEKLFF. The DNA for the CDR3 is TGTGCCAGCAGCGGCGGCCAGGGGGCGGATGAAAAACTGTTTTTT.

The rearrangement joins TRBV27 to TRBJ2-7; 11 bases match TRBD2. CDR1 and CDR2 from the germline V gene are MNHEY and SMNVEV (reference sequence). With V trimmed by 3 bases and J by 5 bases, 6 bases remained unmatched. The CDR3 spans 15 residues. The CDR3 region is CASSFNSGGAHEQYF. For the CDR3, the DNA is TGTGCCAGCAGTTTTAATAGCGGGGGGGCCCACGAGCAGTACTTC.

The chain is built from TRBV28 and TRBJ2-7; the match to TRBD1 covers 8 bases. This CDR3 comprises 14 residues. Germline V gene sequence: CDR1 MDHEN, CDR2 SYDVKM. V gave up 5 bases and J gave up 3 bases; unmatched junction bases: 6. The CDR3 is CASSDRGGIYEQYF. The CDR3 nucleotides read TGTGCCAGCAGTGACAGGGGCGGAATCTACGAGCAGTACTTC.

In its sample, this clone was seen a few times. The chain is built from TRBV19 and TRBJ1-1, with D possibly being TRBD1 (5 bases). CDR3 length: 17 amino acids. The germline V gene encodes CDR1 LNHDA and CDR2 SQIVND (reference sequence). V lost 6 bases and J lost 1, with 21 bases in between. Here the CDR3 reads CASSRPPGPEGNTEAFF. The CDR3 DNA reads as TGTGCCAGTAGCCGTCCTCCGGGACCGGAGGGGAACACTGAAGCTTTCTTT.

The rearrangement joins TRBV6-5 to TRBJ1-5; D gene unclear. Germline V gene lookup returns CDR1 MNHEY and CDR2 SVGAGI. The CDR3 is 14 amino acids. V was cut by 0 bases and J by 2 bases, with 5 bases left in between. The CDR3 loop is CASSYSAGNQPQHF. CDR3 DNA sequence: TGTGCCAGCAGTTACTCGGCGGGCAATCAGCCCCAGCATTTT.

The chain couples TRBV2 to TRBJ2-1; 13 nucleotides align to TRBD2. The trim removed 3 bases at V and 9 bases at J, leaving 8 bases unmatched. This CDR3 region has 16 residues. Germline V gene data show CDR1 as SNHLY and CDR2 as FYNNEI. The CDR3 coding sequence is TGTGCCAGCAGTGACCCCGGGACTAGCGGGGTCTCTGAGCAGTTCTTC. It specifies CASSDPGTSGVSEQFF.

This chain's CDR3 is CASSESVAVLYGYTF. Here the CDR3 DNA reads TGTGCCAGCAGTGAATCAGTGGCGGTGCTCTATGGCTACACCTTC. The chain has TRBV6-1 and TRBJ1-2; the D is unclear. The CDR3 length is 15 residues. Germline CDR1 MNHNS, CDR2 SASEGT. Trimming shortened V by 2 bases and J by 4 bases, and 14 bases separated the two germline ends.

V is TRBV9 and J is TRBJ2-3; D perhaps matches TRBD1 (5 bases). CDR3 length equals 14 residues. Germline V gives CDR1 SGDLS, CDR2 YYNGEE. Trimming removed 3 bases at V and 1 base at J, with 9 bases between. In nucleotides, the CDR3 is TGTGCCAGCAGCGAAGGGGCGCGCACAGATACGCAGTATTTT. Its translation: CASSEGARTDTQYF. The complete variable domain, with remaining parts taken from reference TRBV9 and TRBJ2-3, reads DSGVTQTPKHLITATGQRVTLRCSPRSGDLSVYWYQQSLDQGLQFLIQYYNGEERAKGNILERFSAQQFPDLHSELNLSSLELGDSALYFCASSEGARTDTQYFGPGTRLTVL.

V gene TRBV30 combines with J gene TRBJ1-1; D is possibly TRBD1 (6 bases). Germline loops: CDR1 GTSNPN, CDR2 SVGIG (reference sequence). V lost 4 bases, J lost 1 base, and 7 bases lay in between. The CDR3 sequence is 12 residues long. CDR3 sequence: CAWKGGNTEAFF. CDR3 DNA: TGTGCCTGGAAAGGGGGGAACACTGAAGCTTTCTTT.

The chain couples TRBV9 to TRBJ2-2; the D is unclear. V lost 6 bases and J 6 bases, leaving 6 bases between the germline ends. The CDR3 runs 11 residues. Germline V gives CDR1 SGDLS, CDR2 YYNGEE. DNA of the CDR3: TGTGCCAGCACCTCCTCCGGGGAGCTGTTTTTT. It specifies CASTSSGELFF.

The V and J genes are TRBV5-1 and TRBJ2-7, with D possibly matching TRBD1 (8 bases). The CDR3 sequence is 14 residues long. Trimming left V 4 bases short and J 7 bases short, with 18 bases between. Germline loops: CDR1 SGHRS, CDR2 YFSETQ. Here the CDR3 reads CASSPDREGGEQYF. Here the CDR3 DNA reads TGCGCCAGCAGCCCGGACAGGGAGGGAGGGGAGCAGTACTTC.

The rearrangement uses TRBV6-5 and TRBJ1-1; D is unresolved. CDR3 length equals 11 residues. Between the trimmed V and J ends, which lost 7 bases and 8 bases, there was a span of 11 bases. Germline V gene data show CDR1 as MNHEY and CDR2 as SVGAGI. DNA for the CDR3: TGTGCCAGCATTGGCGGAATAGAAGCTTTCTTT. Residues: CASIGGIEAFF.

V usage is TRBV15 and J usage is TRBJ2-7; D might be TRBD1 (5 bases). Trimming shortened V by 1 base and J by 0 bases, and 10 bases separated the two germline ends. This CDR3 is 15 amino acids long. Looked up from germline, CDR1 is LNHNV and CDR2 is YYDKDF (reference sequence). The DNA of the CDR3 is TGTGCCACCAGCAGAGTCCCCAGGGACTCCTACGAGCAGTACTTC. This codes for CATSRVPRDSYEQYF. Full variable domain (rest looked up from reference TRBV15 and TRBJ2-7): DAMVIQNPRYQVTQFGKPVTLSCSQTLNHNVMYWYQQKSSQAPKLLFHYYDKDFNNEADTPDNFQSRRPNTSFCFLDIRSPGLGDTAMYLCATSRVPRDSYEQYFGPGTRLTVT.

The chain links TRBV29-1 to TRBJ2-1; TRBD1 is a possible D gene (6 bases). With 7 bases removed from V and 6 bases from J, the gap between germline ends came to 13 bases. The length of the CDR3 is 12 residues. Germline V gene sequence: CDR1 SQVTM, CDR2 ANQGSEA. CDR3 sequence (DNA): TGCAGCGCGATCCAGGGGACCAATGAGCAGTTCTTC. Its protein is CSAIQGTNEQFF.

This sequence joins TRBV11-2 and TRBJ2-2; 10 bases are shared with TRBD1. Germline V gives CDR1 SGHAT, CDR2 FQNNGV. The V and J ends lost 6 bases and 6 bases, in that order; junction bases with no gene match: 16. CDR3 size: 18 residues. The CDR3 reads CASRRTGGKREMSGELFF. CDR3 DNA: TGTGCCAGCAGGAGGACAGGGGGAAAGCGGGAGATGTCCGGGGAGCTGTTTTTT. The variable domain in full, with the rest retrieved from reference TRBV11-2 and TRBJ2-2, is EAGVAQSPRYKIIEKRQSVAFWCNPISGHATLYWYQQILGQGPKLLIQFQNNGVVDDSQLPKDRFSAERLKGVDSTLKIQPAKLEDSAVYLCASRRTGGKREMSGELFFGEGSRLTVL.

J is TRBJ2-5 and V is TRBV9; 9 bases fit TRBD2. V lost 0 bases and J lost 1; bases outside the gene matches: 4. This CDR3 spans 16 amino acids. Germline values: CDR1 SGDLS, CDR2 YYNGEE. Written as DNA, the CDR3 is TGTGCCAGCAGCGTAGAGGGACTAGCTTTCCAAGAGACCCAGTACTTC. It translates to CASSVEGLAFQETQYF.